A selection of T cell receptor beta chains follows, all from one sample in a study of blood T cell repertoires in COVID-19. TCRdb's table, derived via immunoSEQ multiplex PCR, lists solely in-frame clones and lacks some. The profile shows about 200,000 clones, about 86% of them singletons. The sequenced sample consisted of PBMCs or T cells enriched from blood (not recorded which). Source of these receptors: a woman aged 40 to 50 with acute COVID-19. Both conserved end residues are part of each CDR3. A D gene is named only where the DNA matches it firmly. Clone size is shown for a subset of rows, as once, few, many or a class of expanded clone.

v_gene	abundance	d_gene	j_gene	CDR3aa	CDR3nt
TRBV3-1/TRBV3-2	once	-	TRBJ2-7	CASSQAGGPAYEQYF	TGTGCCAGCAGCCAAGCTGGAGGCCCCGCCTACGAGCAGTACTTC
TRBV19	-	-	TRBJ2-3	CASSLLNRASTDTQYF	TGTGCCAGTAGTCTTCTCAACAGGGCCAGCACAGATACGCAGTATTTT
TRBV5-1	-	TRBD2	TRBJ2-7	CASSLNPLAGGYEQYF	TGCGCCAGCAGCTTGAATCCCCTAGCGGGAGGATACGAGCAGTACTTC
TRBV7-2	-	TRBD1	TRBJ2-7	CASSFGTGPVYEQYF	TGTGCCAGCAGCTTTGGGACAGGACCAGTCTACGAGCAGTACTTC
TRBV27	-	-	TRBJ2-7	CASSLNYRSYEQYF	TGTGCCAGCAGTTTAAACTACCGAAGCTACGAGCAGTACTTC
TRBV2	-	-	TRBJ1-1	CASSDGDRNTEAFF	TGTGCCAGCAGTGACGGGGATCGGAACACTGAAGCTTTCTTT
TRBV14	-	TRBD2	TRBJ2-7	CASSQRAAGAPREQYF	TGTGCCAGCAGCCAAAGAGCAGCGGGAGCCCCCCGCGAGCAGTACTTC
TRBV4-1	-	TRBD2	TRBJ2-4	CASSQVAGGRIQYF	TGCGCCAGCAGCCAAGTAGCGGGAGGGCGAATTCAGTACTTC
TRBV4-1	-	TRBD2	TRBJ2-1	CASSRLPRGLAGSSSYNEQFF	TGCGCCAGCAGCCGCCTCCCGAGGGGACTAGCGGGGTCGAGCTCCTACAATGAGCAGTTCTTC
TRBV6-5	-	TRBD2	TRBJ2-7	CASSYSKAGGYEQYF	TGTGCCAGCAGTTACTCGAAGGCGGGAGGGTACGAGCAGTACTTC
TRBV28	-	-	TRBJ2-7	CASTPRTDGYEQYF	TGTGCCAGCACCCCTCGCACAGATGGGTACGAGCAGTACTTC
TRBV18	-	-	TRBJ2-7	CASSPSSYEQYF	TGTGCCAGCTCCCCTAGCTCCTACGAGCAGTACTTC
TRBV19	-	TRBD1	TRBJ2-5	CASSADREETQYF	TGTGCCAGTAGTGCTGACAGGGAAGAGACCCAGTACTTC
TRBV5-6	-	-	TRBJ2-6	CASSQDSQAFGANVLTF	TGTGCCAGCAGCCAGGACAGCCAGGCCTTTGGGGCCAACGTCCTGACTTTC
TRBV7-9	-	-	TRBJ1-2	CASSLSAANYGYTF	TGTGCCAGCAGCTTAAGCGCAGCTAACTATGGCTACACCTTC
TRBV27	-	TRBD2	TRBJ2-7	CASSLGTSGRYEQYF	TGTGCCAGCAGTTTGGGGACTAGCGGGAGATACGAGCAGTACTTC
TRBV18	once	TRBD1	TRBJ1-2	CASSPLLSSGQGAGGYTF	TGTGCCAGCTCACCGTTACTCAGCTCCGGACAGGGAGCAGGAGGCTACACCTTC
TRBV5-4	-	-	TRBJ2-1	CASSLGGNMPYNEQFF	TGTGCCAGCAGCCTGGGGGGCAATATGCCCTACAATGAGCAGTTCTTC
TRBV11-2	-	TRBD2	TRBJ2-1	CASSLGLAGSYNEQFF	TGTGCCAGCAGCTTAGGTCTAGCGGGGTCCTACAATGAGCAGTTCTTC
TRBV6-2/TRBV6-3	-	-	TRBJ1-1	CASSSRHLNTEAFF	TGTGCCAGCAGTTCCCGACACTTGAACACTGAAGCTTTCTTT
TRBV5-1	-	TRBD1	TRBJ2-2	CASREGQGSDTGELFF	TGCGCCAGCAGGGAGGGACAGGGAAGCGACACCGGGGAGCTGTTTTTT
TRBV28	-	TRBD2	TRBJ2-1	CASSPGGSGSSYNEQFF	TGTGCCAGCAGCCCCGGGGGTAGCGGGAGCTCCTACAATGAGCAGTTCTTC
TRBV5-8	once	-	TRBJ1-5	CASSLGQWNQPQHF	TGTGCCAGCAGCTTGGGACAGTGGAATCAGCCCCAGCATTTT
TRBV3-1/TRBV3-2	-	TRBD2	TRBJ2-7	CASSRGRATYEQYF	TGTGCCAGCAGCCGCGGGAGGGCCACATACGAGCAGTACTTC
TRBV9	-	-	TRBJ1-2	CASSVATGKDGYTF	TGTGCCAGCAGCGTAGCCACAGGGAAGGATGGCTACACCTTC
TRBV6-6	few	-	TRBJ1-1	CASSYSSAQAFF	TGTGCCAGCAGTTACTCGAGTGCCCAAGCTTTCTTT
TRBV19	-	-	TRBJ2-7	CASTPRGGTYEQYF	TGTGCCAGTACCCCGAGGGGGGGGACCTACGAGCAGTACTTC
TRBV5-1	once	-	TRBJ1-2	CASSLAGRGGAGGYTF	TGCGCCAGCAGCTTGGCCGGTCGGGGAGGAGCGGGAGGCTACACCTTC
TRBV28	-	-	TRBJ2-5	CASSLGGRETQYF	TGTGCCAGCAGTTTAGGGGGGAGGGAGACCCAGTACTTC
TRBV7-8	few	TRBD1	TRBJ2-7	CASSPTGLPYEQYF	TGTGCCAGCAGCCCGACAGGGCTTCCCTACGAGCAGTACTTC
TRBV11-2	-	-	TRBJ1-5	CASSPTLDSSNQPQHF	TGTGCCAGCAGCCCTACATTGGACAGTAGCAATCAGCCCCAGCATTTT
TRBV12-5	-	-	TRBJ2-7	CASGFNVGEQYF	TGTGCTAGTGGTTTTAATGTCGGCGAGCAGTACTTC
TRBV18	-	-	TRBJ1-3	CASSADSFSGNTIYF	TGTGCCAGCTCCGCGGACAGCTTCTCTGGAAACACCATATATTTT
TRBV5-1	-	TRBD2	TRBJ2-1	CASSLKAGGLEQFF	TGCGCCAGCAGCTTGAAGGCGGGAGGGTTAGAGCAGTTCTTC
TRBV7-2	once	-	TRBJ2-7	CASSLTPASSYEQYF	TGTGCCAGCAGCTTAACCCCGGCTAGCTCCTACGAGCAGTACTTC